This T cell receptor (beta chain) was sequenced in a study of T cells after yellow fever vaccination. Points from the study as a whole: Most primary-vaccination clones reappeared after the booster (approximately 95% CD4, around 88% CD8). A small share of clonotypes appeared in both CD4 and CD8 compartments. Abundant contaminating clonotypes from the bulk population could appear in FACS-sorted repertoires.

This CDR3 region has 17 residues. Germline V lookup: CDR1 SGHRS, CDR2 YFSETQ. Trimming cost V 4 bases and J 5 bases, with 19 bases left between them. This clonotype has only a few counts. Antigen specificity is unknown. Synthesis of TCR cDNA relied on 5'RACE template switching, which attached a universal primer site and UMIs. TCRdb fed the 5' RACE reads into MiXCR, producing one record per CDR3 protein. The data hold about 170,000 distinct CDR3 sequences, with 11% observed a single time. This sample comprised CD8+ T cells sorted from PBMCs, obtained 15 days after the yellow fever booster vaccination. The genes are TRBV5-1 and TRBJ1-6; possible D gene TRBD1, 6 bases. The receptor comes from a man aged 18 to 30 who received the YFV17D yellow fever vaccine. CDR3 region: CASSLGQLSIHNSPLHF. The DNA for the CDR3 is TGCGCCAGCAGCCTTGGACAGCTGAGTATCCATAATTCACCCCTCCACTTT.